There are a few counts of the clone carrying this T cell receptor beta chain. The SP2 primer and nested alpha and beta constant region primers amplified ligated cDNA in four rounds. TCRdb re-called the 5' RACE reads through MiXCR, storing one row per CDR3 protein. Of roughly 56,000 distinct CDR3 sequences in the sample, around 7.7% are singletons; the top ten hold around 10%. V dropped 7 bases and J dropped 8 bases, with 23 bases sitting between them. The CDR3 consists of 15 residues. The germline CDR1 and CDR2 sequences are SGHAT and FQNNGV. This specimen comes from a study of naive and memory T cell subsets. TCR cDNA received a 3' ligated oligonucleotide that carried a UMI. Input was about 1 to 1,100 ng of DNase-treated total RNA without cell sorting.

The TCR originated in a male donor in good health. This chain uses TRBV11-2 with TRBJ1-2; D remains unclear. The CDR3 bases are TGTGCCAGCACCGTACCCGGGGAGCCCGATAAAGGCTACACCTTC. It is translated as CASTVPGEPDKGYTF. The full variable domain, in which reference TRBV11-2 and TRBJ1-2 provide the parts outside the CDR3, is EAGVAQSPRYKIIEKRQSVAFWCNPISGHATLYWYQQILGQGPKLLIQFQNNGVVDDSQLPKDRFSAERLKGVDSTLKIQPAKLEDSAVYLCASTVPGEPDKGYTFGSGTRLTVV.